This T cell receptor (beta chain) was observed in a study of T cell responses to AZD1222 COVID-19 vaccine. The trim removed 5 bases at V and 0 bases at J, leaving 9 bases unmatched. There are 17 residues in the CDR3. The germline V gene encodes CDR1 SGHTA and CDR2 FQGNSA. Study-level points and caveats: Baseline seropositives among AZD1222 recipients totaled only five to seven. Mapped onto spike, vaccine-associated CD4 TCRs spanned it and were dominant at 160-218 and 743-854. Targeting of unmutated variant regions was reportedly seen in nearly half of spike-specific TCRs.

As regards this clone: Its specificity is unknown.

TCRdb's table, derived via immunoSEQ multiplex PCR, lists solely in-frame clones and lacks some. In the table there are some 180,000 clones, just over 90% of which are singletons. Doses given second, at about 4 or about 12 weeks, were pooled. This rearrangement joins TRBV7-2 to TRBJ2-1, with TRBD2 matching over 8 bases. The material sequenced was peripheral blood, taken 28 days after the second AZD1222 dose. This sequence was found in an adult who received the AZD1222 COVID-19 vaccine. In nucleotides, the CDR3 is TGTGCCAGCAGCAGACGAGCGGGGGCAGGCTCCTACAATGAGCAGTTCTTC. It yields the protein CASSRRAGAGSYNEQFF.